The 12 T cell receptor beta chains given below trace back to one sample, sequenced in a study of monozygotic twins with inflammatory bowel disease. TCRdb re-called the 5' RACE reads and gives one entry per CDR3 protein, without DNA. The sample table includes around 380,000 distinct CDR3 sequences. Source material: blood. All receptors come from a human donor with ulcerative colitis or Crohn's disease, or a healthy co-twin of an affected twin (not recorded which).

Here the CDR3 reads CASTFGHRDTIYF. The chain recombines TRBV2 with TRBJ1-3. CDR1 SNHLY and CDR2 FYNNEI come from the germline V gene. The CDR3 loop spans 13 amino acids.

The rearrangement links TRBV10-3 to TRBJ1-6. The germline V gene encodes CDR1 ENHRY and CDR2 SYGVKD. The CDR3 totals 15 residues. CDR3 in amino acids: CAIRLSAVDNSPLHF.

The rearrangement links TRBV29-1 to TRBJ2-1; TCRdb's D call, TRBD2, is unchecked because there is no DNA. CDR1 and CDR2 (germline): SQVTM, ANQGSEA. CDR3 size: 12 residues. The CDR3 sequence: CSAWTSHNEQFF.

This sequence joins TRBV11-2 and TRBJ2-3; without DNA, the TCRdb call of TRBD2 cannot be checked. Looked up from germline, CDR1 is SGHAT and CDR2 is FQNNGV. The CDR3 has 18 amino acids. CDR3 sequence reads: CASSPGLAGGRRTDTQYF.

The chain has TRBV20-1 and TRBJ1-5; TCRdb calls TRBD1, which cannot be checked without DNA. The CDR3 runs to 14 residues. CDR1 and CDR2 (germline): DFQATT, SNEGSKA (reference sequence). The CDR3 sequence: CSAGGSGRNQPQHF.

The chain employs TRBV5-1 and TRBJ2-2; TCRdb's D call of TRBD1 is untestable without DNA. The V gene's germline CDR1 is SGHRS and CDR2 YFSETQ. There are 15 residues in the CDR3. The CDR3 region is CASSPRTGNGAELFF.

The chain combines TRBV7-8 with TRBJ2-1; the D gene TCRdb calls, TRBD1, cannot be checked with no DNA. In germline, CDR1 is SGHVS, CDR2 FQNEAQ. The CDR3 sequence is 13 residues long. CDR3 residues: CASIQTGGFEQFF.

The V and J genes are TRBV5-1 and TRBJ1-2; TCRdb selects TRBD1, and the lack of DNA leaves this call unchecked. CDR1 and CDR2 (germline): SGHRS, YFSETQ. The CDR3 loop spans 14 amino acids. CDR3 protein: CASSAGQGGYGYTF.

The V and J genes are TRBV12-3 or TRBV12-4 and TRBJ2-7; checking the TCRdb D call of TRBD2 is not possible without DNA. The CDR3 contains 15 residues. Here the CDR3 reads CASSLMAGNFYEQYF.

CDR3 residues: CASTQTGNTEAFF. The chain combines TRBV5-1 with TRBJ1-1; there is no DNA to check the TCRdb D call of TRBD1. The CDR3 is made up of 13 amino acids. Germline CDR1 SGHRS, CDR2 YFSETQ.

The CDR3 here is CSVEKGISGNTIYF. V is TRBV29-1 and J is TRBJ1-3. In germline, CDR1 is SQVTM, CDR2 ANQGSEA. The CDR3 loop spans 14 amino acids.

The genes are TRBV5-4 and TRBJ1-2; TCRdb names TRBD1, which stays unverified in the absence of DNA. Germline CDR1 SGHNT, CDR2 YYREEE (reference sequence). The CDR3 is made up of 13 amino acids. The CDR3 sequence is CASSLISGSGYTF.